The subject of this entry is one T cell receptor (beta chain). Its antigen is undetermined. In the source study's methods: Junction-only sequences produced by ImmunoSEQ had no quality scores, so filtering differed. Clones were sequenced by immunoSEQ multiplex PCR, and TCRdb holds only the in-frame ones, with some missing. V and J calls and clone size follow that table, whereas D and trimming were derived from the DNA. The sample records roughly 720,000 clones, 80% to 95% being singletons. Each donor was a Caucasian adult residing in Nashville, Tennessee. The data originate from a study of shared clonotypes between healthy human individuals. General study findings and limits: Of the naive CD4 clonotypes, around 4.9% were shared across a handful of donors.

Germline lookup yields CDR1 SGHDT and CDR2 YYEEEE. Trimming left V 0 bases short and J 5 bases short, with 14 bases between. This CDR3 contains 15 residues. The receptor's source is a man younger than 35 in good health. Some clones in this sample may be carry-over from other donors' samples. Sequenced sample: memory CD8+ T cells from PBMCs. Subset specified: CD45RO+ cells pooled with CCR7-negative TemRA cells. The chain links TRBV5-6 to TRBJ1-1; D not resolved. The CDR3 loop reads CASSLAVGFETEAFF. CDR3 DNA: TGTGCCAGCAGCTTGGCCGTGGGATTTGAAACTGAAGCTTTCTTT.